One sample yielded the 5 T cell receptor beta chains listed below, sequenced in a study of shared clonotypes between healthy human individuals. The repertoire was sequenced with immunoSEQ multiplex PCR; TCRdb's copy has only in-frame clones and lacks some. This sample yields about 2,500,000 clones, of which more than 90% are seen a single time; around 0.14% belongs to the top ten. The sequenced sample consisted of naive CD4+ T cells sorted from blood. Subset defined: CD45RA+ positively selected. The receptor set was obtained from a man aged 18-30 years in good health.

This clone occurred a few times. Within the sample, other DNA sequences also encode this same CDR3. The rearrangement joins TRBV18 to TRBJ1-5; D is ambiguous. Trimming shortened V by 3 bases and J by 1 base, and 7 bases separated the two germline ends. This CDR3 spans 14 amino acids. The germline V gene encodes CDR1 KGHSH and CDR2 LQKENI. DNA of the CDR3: TGTGCCAGCTCACCGTCCGGAAGCAATCAGCCCCAGCATTTT. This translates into CASSPSGSNQPQHF.

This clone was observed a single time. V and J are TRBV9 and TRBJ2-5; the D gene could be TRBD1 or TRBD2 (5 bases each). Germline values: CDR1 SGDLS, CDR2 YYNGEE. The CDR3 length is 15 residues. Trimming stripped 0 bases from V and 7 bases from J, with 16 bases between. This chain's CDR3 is CASSVGPGTVATQYF. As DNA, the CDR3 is TGTGCCAGCAGCGTAGGGCCAGGGACGGTAGCGACCCAGTACTTC.

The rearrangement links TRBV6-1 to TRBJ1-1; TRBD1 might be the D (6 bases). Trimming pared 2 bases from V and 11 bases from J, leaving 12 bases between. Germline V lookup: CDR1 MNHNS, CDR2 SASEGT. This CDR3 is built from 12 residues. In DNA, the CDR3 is TGTGCCAGCAGTGAATCGGGGGCGCGTGCTTTCTTT. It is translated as CASSESGARAFF.

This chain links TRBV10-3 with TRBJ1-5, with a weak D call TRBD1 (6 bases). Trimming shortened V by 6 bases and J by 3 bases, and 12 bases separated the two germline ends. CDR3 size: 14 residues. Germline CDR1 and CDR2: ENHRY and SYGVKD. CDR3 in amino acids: CAIRGKGDNQPQHF. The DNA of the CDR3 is TGTGCCATCAGGGGGAAGGGGGACAATCAGCCCCAGCATTTT.

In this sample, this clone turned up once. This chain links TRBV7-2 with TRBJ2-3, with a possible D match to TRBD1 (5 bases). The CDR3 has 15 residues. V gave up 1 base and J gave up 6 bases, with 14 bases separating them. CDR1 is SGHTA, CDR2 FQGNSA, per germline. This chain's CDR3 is CASSLVTSGSDTQYF. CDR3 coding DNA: TGTGCCAGCAGCTTAGTAACTTCAGGGTCGGATACGCAGTATTTT. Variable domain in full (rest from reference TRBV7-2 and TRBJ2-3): GAGVSQSPSNKVTEKGKDVELRCDPISGHTALYWYRQSLGQGLEFLIYFQGNSAPDKSGLPSDRFSAERTGGSVSTLTIQRTQQEDSAVYLCASSLVTSGSDTQYFGPGTRLTVL.